The present entry profiles one T cell receptor (beta chain) with its context. Antigen unknown. Donors consisted of healthy bone marrow donors. The entry originates in a study of cytomegalovirus exposure and HLA in healthy donors. General study points: The authors excluded some V segments, including TRBV6-2 and TRBV6-3, as indistinguishable. Altogether, 160 or so TCR beta chains were recorded as cytomegalovirus-associated.

Primers: 60 Vbeta forward and 13 Jbeta reverse. The method was immunoSEQ multiplex PCR; TCRdb's version includes in-frame clones alone and lacks a portion of them. The repertoire has more than 150,000 clones, over 80% of them found once; the top ten carry about 1.6%. The CDR3 covers 12 residues. V was cut by 4 bases and J by 2 bases, with 6 bases left in between. CDR1 and CDR2 from the germline V gene are MDHEN and SYDVKM. This sequence joins TRBV28 and TRBJ2-7, with D uncertain. The TCR comes from a man aged 35 to 55 in good health and CMV-seronegative. Sequences were obtained from PBMCs. This chain's CDR3 is CASSYKTYEQYF. CDR3 DNA sequence: TGTGCCAGCAGTTACAAAACCTACGAGCAGTACTTC.